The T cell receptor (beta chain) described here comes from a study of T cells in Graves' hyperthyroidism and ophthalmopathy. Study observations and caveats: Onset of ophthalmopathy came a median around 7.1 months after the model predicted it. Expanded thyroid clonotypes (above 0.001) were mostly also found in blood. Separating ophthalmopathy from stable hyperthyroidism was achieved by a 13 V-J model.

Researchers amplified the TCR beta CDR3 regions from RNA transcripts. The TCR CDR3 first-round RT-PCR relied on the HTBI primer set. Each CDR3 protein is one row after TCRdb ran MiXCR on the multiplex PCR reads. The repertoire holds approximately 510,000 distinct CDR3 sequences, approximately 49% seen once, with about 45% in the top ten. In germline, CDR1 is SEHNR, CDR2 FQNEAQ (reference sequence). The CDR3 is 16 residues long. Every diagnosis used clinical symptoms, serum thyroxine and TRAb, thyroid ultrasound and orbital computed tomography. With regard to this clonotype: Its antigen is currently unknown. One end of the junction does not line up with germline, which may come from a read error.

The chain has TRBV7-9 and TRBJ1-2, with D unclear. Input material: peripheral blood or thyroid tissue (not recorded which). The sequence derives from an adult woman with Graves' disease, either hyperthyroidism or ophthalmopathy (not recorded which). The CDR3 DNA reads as TGTGCCGGCAGCTTAGCTTCTGCACTCTCTAACTATGGCTACACCTTC. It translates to CAGSLASALSNYGYTF.